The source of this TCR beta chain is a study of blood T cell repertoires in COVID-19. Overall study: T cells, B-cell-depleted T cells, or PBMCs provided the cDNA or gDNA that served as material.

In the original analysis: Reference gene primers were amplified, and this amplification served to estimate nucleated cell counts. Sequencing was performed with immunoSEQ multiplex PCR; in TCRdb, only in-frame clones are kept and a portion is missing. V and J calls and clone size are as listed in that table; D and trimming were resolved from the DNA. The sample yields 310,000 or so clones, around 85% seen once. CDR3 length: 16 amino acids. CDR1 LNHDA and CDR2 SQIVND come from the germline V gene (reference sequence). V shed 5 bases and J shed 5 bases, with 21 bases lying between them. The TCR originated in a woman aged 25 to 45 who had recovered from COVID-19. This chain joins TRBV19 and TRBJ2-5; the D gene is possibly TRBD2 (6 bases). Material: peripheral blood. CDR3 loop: CASSSLLGWGEETQYF. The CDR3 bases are TGTGCCAGTAGTTCCCTCTTAGGTTGGGGGGAGGAGACCCAGTACTTC.